The clone carrying this T cell receptor beta chain was counted between two and nine times. Its antigen is not known. This sample stems from a study of human T cells and chemical hapten exposure. Regarding the study as a whole: Expanded TCRs produced significantly more large CDR3 similarity clusters than controls did.

The sample's time point: pre-sensitization, week 0. This sample's treatment: therapeutic diphenylcyclopropenone sensitization with weekly scalp DPC. The study extracted total RNA from unfractionated whole blood. Samples of blood were obtained prior to the application of each patch test. TCRdb re-called the RACE reads with MiXCR, one entry per CDR3 protein. The sample yields under 40,000 distinct CDR3 sequences, roughly 12% seen once. The CDR3 spans 15 residues. The germline gives CDR1 SEHNR, CDR2 FQNEAQ (reference sequence). V was pared by 10 bases and J by 6 bases, with 17 bases of the junction left unmatched.

The sequence derives from a woman in her thirties or forties with alopecia areata. Some clones in this sample may be carry-over from other donors' samples. The specimen comprised whole blood, sampled in connection with sensitization to the hapten diphenylcyclopropenone (DPC). The rearrangement links TRBV7-9 to TRBJ1-2; 7 positions agree with TRBD1. The CDR3 region has the DNA TGTGCCACCCTAAAGACAGGGAGGACTATGAATGGCTACACCTTC. Protein product: CATLKTGRTMNGYTF.